This T cell receptor beta chain was recorded in a study of cytomegalovirus exposure and HLA in healthy donors. Study findings and constraints: In a later analysis, HLA-associated TCR beta chains were more clonally expanded than equally common others.

In the case of this clone: Its antigen is unknown.

Primers: 60 Vbeta forward and 13 Jbeta reverse. Assay: immunoSEQ multiplex PCR; the TCRdb copy retains only in-frame clones and omits some. The sample records 100,000 to 150,000 clones, about 80% being singletons. This CDR3 region has 17 residues. Germline CDR1 is PRHDT and CDR2 is FYEKMQ (reference sequence). The germline V and J ends were trimmed by 5 bases and 0 bases, with 14 bases remaining between them. This sequence was found in a man aged 25 to 45 in good health and CMV-seronegative. Material: PBMCs. The chain links TRBV13 to TRBJ2-6; TRBD2 might be the D (5 bases). The CDR3 sequence: CASSKGPRGSGANVLTF. Here the CDR3 DNA reads TGTGCCAGCAGCAAAGGGCCCCGGGGCTCTGGGGCCAACGTCCTGACTTTC.